This TCR beta chain is drawn from a study of PD-1 blockade in classical Hodgkin lymphoma. Whole-study results and caveats: Exclusion covered patients beginning nivolumab under 1 year post-ASCT. Those achieving complete response showed baseline diversity like newly diagnosed patients.

To note about this clone: Its target is unknown.

Using immunoSEQ multiplex PCR, the repertoire was profiled, and TCRdb retains in-frame clones only, with some absent. The profile shows tens of thousands of clones, roughly 90% of them singletons. Brentuximab vedotin exposure varied, and every patient relapsed after autologous stem cell transplantation. Classifying best responses yielded complete response, partial response or progressive disease. CDR1 and CDR2 from the germline V gene are SNHLY and FYNNEI. This CDR3 is built from 14 residues. Trimming removed 8 bases from V and 0 bases from J, with 14 bases in between. The sequences come from peripheral blood mononuclear cells (PBMCs), collected at baseline. The chain joins TRBV2 to TRBJ2-7; a possible D gene is TRBD1 (6 bases). This receptor was identified in a human donor with classical Hodgkin lymphoma. The CDR3 loop reads CASLGDTSSYEQYF. DNA for the CDR3: TGTGCCAGCCTCGGGGACACCTCCTCCTACGAGCAGTACTTC.